This TCR beta chain came from a study of blood T cells in healthy people across ages. This clonotype was seen a handful of times. Its antigen is currently unknown. Study-wide points: Getting older went along with TCR beta diversity per million T cells dropping roughly linearly. Calculation of diversity from one million T cells yielded estimates considered to be underestimates.

Peripheral blood was drawn, around 9.5 milliliters per donor. Germline CDR1 and CDR2: DFQATT and SNEGSKA (reference sequence). The CDR3 consists of 18 residues. V trimming: 6 bases; J trimming: 1 base; junction bases outside the gene matches: 18. The use of a sample-barcoded 5' primer and a J-beta primer mix characterized a second PCR of roughly 7 to 11 cycles. TCRdb redid the calling of the 5' RACE reads with MiXCR, one entry per CDR3 protein. This table has 710,000 or so distinct CDR3 sequences, about 34% appearing once. What was sequenced was blood. The chain recombines TRBV20-1 with TRBJ2-3, with 8 bases lining up with TRBD2. The receptor was isolated from a woman aged 80 or over in good health. This chain's CDR3 is CSAPRGTGGGWGTDTQYF. In DNA, the CDR3 is TGCAGTGCCCCACGGGGGACTGGCGGGGGGTGGGGCACAGATACGCAGTATTTT.